This T cell receptor (beta chain) emerged from a study of blood T cells in healthy people across ages. This clonotype is a singleton in its sample. Donor samples were obtained from healthy Caucasian individuals from Russia, aged about 6 to 100. The authors ran a second PCR of roughly 6 to 12 cycles using a sample-barcoded 5' primer and a J-beta primer mix. MiXCR was run by TCRdb on the 5' RACE reads, yielding one entry per CDR3 protein. Among roughly 560,000 distinct CDR3 sequences listed, approximately 25% were seen once. V lost 5 bases and J lost 2, with 25 bases in between. Germline V gene data show CDR1 as SEHNR and CDR2 as FQNEAQ (reference sequence). This CDR3 has 19 amino acids. The same data also went into a second study, on T cells of mothers and their children.

This sequence originates from a boy between 10 and 17 years old in good health. The V and J genes are TRBV7-9 and TRBJ1-3; D remains ambiguous. The sequenced sample consisted of blood. CDR3 bases: TGTGCCAGCAGCGACCTAACGGATTTTGGCTTCTCACCTGGAAACACCATATATTTT. It yields the protein CASSDLTDFGFSPGNTIYF.